Below, 14 T cell receptor beta chains from the same sample are listed, as sequenced in a study of blood T cell repertoires in COVID-19. Generated by immunoSEQ multiplex PCR, the TCRdb table keeps only in-frame clones and is missing some. This sample has approximately 200,000 clones; about 85% occur once, and the top ten carry 18%. Sequenced input: PBMCs or T cells enriched from blood (not recorded which). Receptor source: a man between 35 and 55 years old who had recovered from COVID-19.

The table lists this clone with a count of one. This chain links TRBV4-1 with TRBJ1-4; D gene uncertain. Germline V gene sequence: CDR1 MGHRA, CDR2 YSYEKL. This CDR3 is built from 16 residues. V was trimmed by 5 bases and J by 0 bases, leaving 13 bases between them. CDR3 loop: CASSVVRLATNEKLFF. CDR3 bases: TGCGCCAGCAGCGTCGTGCGTCTTGCAACTAATGAAAAACTGTTTTTT.

The chain combines TRBV15 with TRBJ2-3; tentatively, D is TRBD2 (6 bases). Per the germline V gene, CDR1 is LNHNV and CDR2 is YYDKDF (reference sequence). Trimming stripped 5 bases from V and 4 bases from J, with 19 bases between. This CDR3 is 16 amino acids long. CDR3 bases: TGTGCCACCAGCGAAGGGTACGGGTTAGCGGCAGATACGCAGTATTTT. This codes for CATSEGYGLAADTQYF.

The rearrangement uses TRBV7-9 and TRBJ2-7; D not certain. The length of the CDR3 is 13 residues. V lost 1 base and J lost 6, with 10 bases in between. Germline CDR1 reads SEHNR; CDR2 reads FQNEAQ (reference sequence). As DNA, the CDR3 is TGTGCCAGCAGCTTAGAATCGCCGGGCGAGCAGTACTTC. As protein: CASSLESPGEQYF. Together with reference TRBV7-9 and TRBJ2-7, the CDR3 gives the full variable domain: DTGVSQNPRHKITKRGQNVTFRCDPISEHNRLYWYRQTLGQGPEFLTYFQNEAQLEKSRLLSDRFSAERPKGSFSTLEIQRTEQGDSAMYLCASSLESPGEQYFGPGTRLTVT.

In this sample, this clone turned up a few times. The gene calls are TRBV3-1 (or the pseudogene TRBV3-2) and TRBJ2-7; TRBD2 matches 8 bases. J lost 4 bases, V lost 1 base, and 9 bases had no gene match. Germline V gives CDR1 LGHDT, CDR2 YNNKEL (reference sequence). The CDR3 has 16 amino acids. Written as DNA, the CDR3 is TGTGCCAGCAGCCAAGCTCGCCTAGCGGGTATGTACGAGCAGTACTTC. Protein sequence: CASSQARLAGMYEQYF.

The rearrangement joins TRBV19 to TRBJ2-1, with 11 bases identical to TRBD2. Germline CDR1 and CDR2: LNHDA and SQIVND (reference sequence). The V segment lost 6 bases and the J segment 4 bases; nucleotides outside the gene matches: 8. The CDR3 runs to 16 residues. CDR3 protein: CASRLAGETGYNEQFF. CDR3 coding DNA: TGTGCCAGTAGACTAGCGGGAGAGACTGGGTACAATGAGCAGTTCTTC.

V gene TRBV4-1 combines with J gene TRBJ2-5, with D maybe TRBD1 (6 bases). The CDR3 spans 13 residues. V was trimmed by 3 bases and J by 4 bases, leaving 9 bases between them. CDR1 and CDR2 (germline): MGHRA, YSYEKL. The CDR3 DNA sequence: TGCGCCAGCAGCCAGACGACAGGAGAGACCCAGTACTTC. Its protein is CASSQTTGETQYF.

The V call is TRBV29-1, the J call TRBJ1-2; no firm D call. The germline V gene encodes CDR1 SQVTM and CDR2 ANQGSEA. CDR3 length equals 11 residues. Trimming cost V 2 bases and J 7 bases, with 8 bases left between them. The CDR3 DNA sequence: TGCAGCGTTGAACCAAGCGGTGGCTACACCTTC. This translates into CSVEPSGGYTF.

The chain uses TRBV7-3 and TRBJ2-2; TRBD2 agrees at 13 bases. The ends lost 5 bases at V and 2 bases at J; junction bases unmatched: 5. This CDR3 comprises 17 residues. Germline lookup yields CDR1 SGHTA and CDR2 FQGTGA. The CDR3 DNA sequence: TGTGCCAGCAGCACCCGACTAGCGGGAGGCAACACCGGGGAGCTGTTTTTT. This translates into CASSTRLAGGNTGELFF.

This rearrangement joins TRBV28 to TRBJ1-1; weak D call: TRBD1 (5 bases). Per germline, CDR1 MDHEN and CDR2 SYDVKM. CDR3 length: 12 amino acids. Deletions cut 7 bases from V and 7 bases from J, with 13 bases between. CDR3 sequence: CASNPGGIEAFF. In DNA form, the CDR3 reads TGTGCCAGCAACCCCGGGGGGATTGAAGCTTTCTTT.

This chain's CDR3 is CASSLENTGVNSPLHF. CDR3 bases: TGTGCCAGCAGCTTGGAGAATACAGGGGTTAATTCACCCCTCCACTTT. This chain uses TRBV5-4 with TRBJ1-6; 7 nucleotides agree with TRBD1. Germline lookup yields CDR1 SGHNT and CDR2 YYREEE (reference sequence). The CDR3 length is 16 residues. V dropped 0 bases and J dropped 6; count of bases not matched to a gene: 6.

This clone was detected a few times. The gene calls are TRBV28 and TRBJ2-2; 9 bases are shared with TRBD1. CDR1 and CDR2 (germline): MDHEN, SYDVKM. This CDR3 is built from 16 residues. V lost 5 bases, J lost 1 base, and 5 bases stayed unmatched. The chain's CDR3 is CASSPSTGGNTGELFF. The CDR3 bases are TGTGCCAGCAGTCCGTCGACAGGGGGGAACACCGGGGAGCTGTTTTTT.

This chain connects TRBV7-9 to TRBJ2-2; D unclear. Germline CDR1 is SEHNR and CDR2 is FQNEAQ (reference sequence). Trimming removed 2 bases at V and 7 bases at J, with 5 bases between. The CDR3 consists of 12 residues. The CDR3 coding sequence is TGTGCCAGCAGCTTACTGAGCGGGGAGCTGTTTTTT. Its translation: CASSLLSGELFF. Looking up the rest from reference TRBV7-9 and TRBJ2-2 gives the full variable domain: DTGVSQNPRHKITKRGQNVTFRCDPISEHNRLYWYRQTLGQGPEFLTYFQNEAQLEKSRLLSDRFSAERPKGSFSTLEIQRTEQGDSAMYLCASSLLSGELFFGEGSRLTVL.

The chain uses TRBV25-1 and TRBJ2-1; weak D call: TRBD1 (5 bases). The CDR3 consists of 15 residues. V lost 4 bases and J 3 bases, leaving 13 bases between the germline ends. Germline loops: CDR1 MGHDK, CDR2 SYGVNS. This chain's CDR3 is CASSAPGAVYNEQFF. The DNA for the CDR3 is TGTGCCAGCAGTGCTCCTGGGGCAGTCTACAATGAGCAGTTCTTC.

The chain is built from TRBV19 and TRBJ2-3, with 14 bases identical to TRBD2. The CDR3 runs 16 residues. Germline lookup yields CDR1 LNHDA and CDR2 SQIVND (reference sequence). J lost 5 bases, V lost 6 bases, and 7 bases had no gene match. CDR3 in amino acids: CASRKGLAGDRDTQYF. CDR3 in DNA: TGTGCCAGTAGAAAGGGACTAGCGGGAGACAGAGATACGCAGTATTTT.